Listed below are T cell receptor beta chains from one sample, sequenced in a study of blood T cell repertoires in COVID-19. Some clones are missing from TCRdb's copy, which holds only in-frame ones; the method was immunoSEQ multiplex PCR. The data contain over 150,000 clones, approximately 81% of them singletons. The sample comprised peripheral blood. The origin of the receptors is a man aged 18 to 35 with active or convalescent COVID-19. Each CDR3 is given with its conserved first and last residue. The D gene is left open where the match is weak. For some rows the clone size is stated as once, few or many, or as a class when expanded; others skip it.

j_call d_call v_call clone_size cdr3_aa cdr3_nt
TRBJ1-1 TRBD1 TRBV5-1 - CASGEGIRDRVVNTEAFF TGCGCCAGCGGGGAGGGAATCCGGGACAGGGTTGTGAACACTGAAGCTTTCTTT
TRBJ1-2 - TRBV6-1 - CASSEAGVYGYTF TGTGCCAGCAGTGAGGCGGGGGTCTATGGCTACACCTTC
TRBJ2-7 - TRBV14 - CASSHHNYEQYF TGTGCCAGCAGCCACCACAACTACGAGCAGTACTTC
TRBJ1-3 TRBD1 TRBV3-1/TRBV3-2 once CASRRGQEGDTIYF TGTGCCAGCAGACGGGGACAGGAAGGGGACACCATATATTTT
TRBJ1-5 - TRBV5-1 few CASSLAGGQPQHF TGCGCCAGCAGCTTGGCCGGGGGTCAGCCCCAGCATTTT
TRBJ2-1 TRBD2 TRBV5-4 - CASSLGLAGGVNEQFF TGTGCCAGCAGCTTGGGGCTAGCGGGAGGGGTTAATGAGCAGTTCTTC
TRBJ2-1 TRBD2 TRBV7-2 - CASSQSGGRNEQFF TGTGCCAGCAGCCAAAGCGGGGGGCGAAATGAGCAGTTCTTC
TRBJ2-3 TRBD2 TRBV11-3 - CASSLAASGGATDTQYF TGTGCCAGCAGCTTAGCGGCTAGCGGGGGGGCCACAGATACGCAGTATTTT
TRBJ2-5 - TRBV24-1 - CATSDLSQDSETQYF TGTGCCACCAGTGATTTGTCCCAGGACTCAGAGACCCAGTACTTC
TRBJ2-3 - TRBV30 - CAWSGSPPYTDTQYF TGTGCCTGGAGTGGCTCTCCACCCTACACAGATACGCAGTATTTT
TRBJ2-7 TRBD1 TRBV12-3/TRBV12-4 - CASSFGQAYEQYF TGTGCCAGCAGTTTTGGACAGGCCTACGAGCAGTACTTC
TRBJ1-1 TRBD1 TRBV6-6 - CASSGGQGNTEAFF TGTGCCAGCAGTGGAGGACAGGGGAACACTGAAGCTTTCTTT
TRBJ2-2 - TRBV5-1 - CASSGDSANTGELFF TGCGCCAGCAGTGGGGACTCCGCGAACACCGGGGAGCTGTTTTTT
TRBJ2-1 - TRBV24-1 - CATSAKGNEQFF TGTGCCACCAGCGCGAAGGGGAATGAGCAGTTCTTC
TRBJ2-7 - TRBV3-1/TRBV3-2 - CASSQVPGTYEQYF TGTGCCAGCAGCCAAGTTCCAGGAACCTACGAGCAGTACTTC
TRBJ2-7 TRBD2 TRBV11-2 - CASSPGRGNNEQYF TGTGCCAGCAGCCCCGGGAGGGGGAACAACGAGCAGTACTTC
TRBJ2-6 TRBD1 TRBV18 - CASSPPGRGSSGANVLTF TGTGCCAGCTCACCACCAGGCAGGGGGAGCTCTGGGGCCAACGTCCTGACTTTC
TRBJ1-4 - TRBV3-1/TRBV3-2 - CASSQDTFATNEKLFF TGTGCCAGCAGCCAAGATACTTTTGCAACTAATGAAAAACTGTTTTTT
TRBJ1-4 - TRBV7-2 - CASSLGGGQSEKLFF TGTGCCAGCAGCTTAGGGGGTGGACAGTCTGAAAAACTGTTTTTT
TRBJ1-6 - TRBV6-5 - CASSLRTGSSPLHF TGTGCCAGCAGCCTGAGAACAGGGAGCTCACCCCTCCACTTT
TRBJ2-6 TRBD1 TRBV5-6 - CASSPWTGKSPGANVLTF TGTGCCAGCAGCCCCTGGACAGGGAAGTCCCCTGGGGCCAACGTCCTGACTTTC
TRBJ1-4 - TRBV3-1/TRBV3-2 - CASSQGGSNEKLFF TGTGCCAGCAGCCAAGGAGGTTCTAATGAAAAACTGTTTTTT
TRBJ1-1 - TRBV6-1 - CASSESVGQESTEAFF TGTGCCAGCAGTGAATCGGTGGGGCAGGAATCGACTGAAGCTTTCTTT
TRBJ2-5 - TRBV23-1 few CASSPRAGVRRETQYF TGCGCCAGCAGTCCCCGGGCCGGAGTTAGGAGGGAGACCCAGTACTTC
TRBJ2-5 TRBD2 TRBV7-9 - CASSPASGGATQYF TGTGCCAGCAGCCCCGCTAGCGGGGGGGCTACCCAGTACTTC
TRBJ2-6 - TRBV6-2/TRBV6-3 - CASSLGHSGANVLTF TGTGCCAGCAGTTTGGGACACTCTGGGGCCAACGTCCTGACTTTC
TRBJ2-3 - TRBV7-2 - CASSHEGGVRDTQYF TGTGCCAGCAGCCACGAGGGTGGGGTTAGAGATACGCAGTATTTT
TRBJ1-4 - TRBV5-6 - CASSLYGGTATNEKLFF TGTGCCAGCAGCTTATACGGCGGAACGGCAACTAATGAAAAACTGTTTTTT
TRBJ2-1 - TRBV2 once CASSEGSFEQFF TGTGCCAGCAGTGAAGGTTCCTTTGAGCAGTTCTTC
TRBJ2-3 - TRBV4-3 - CASSRSGAGTDTQYF TGCGCCAGTAGTAGAAGTGGGGCGGGCACAGATACGCAGTATTTT
TRBJ2-6 TRBD1 TRBV6-4 - CASSDQGAGSGANVLTF TGTGCCAGCAGTGACCAGGGGGCGGGCTCTGGGGCCAACGTCCTGACTTTC
TRBJ2-7 TRBD1 TRBV5-1 - CASAWTGGYEQYF TGCGCCAGCGCATGGACAGGGGGCTACGAGCAGTACTTC
TRBJ1-2 TRBD1 TRBV3-1/TRBV3-2 - CASSQAPGQGLSGYTF TGTGCCAGCAGCCAAGCCCCGGGACAGGGTTTAAGTGGCTACACCTTC
TRBJ2-2 - TRBV7-2 few CASSPQGVGPPGELFF TGTGCCAGCAGCCCCCAGGGCGTAGGACCACCCGGGGAGCTGTTTTTT
TRBJ1-2 - TRBV6-5 - CASRTVYGYTF TGTGCCAGCAGGACAGTCTATGGCTACACCTTC
TRBJ1-2 - TRBV5-1 - CASSSRYTDYGYTF TGCGCCAGCAGCTCCCGATACACCGACTATGGCTACACCTTC
TRBJ1-2 - TRBV21-1 few CASSKRGYGYTF TGTGCCAGCAGCAAACGGGGCTATGGCTACACCTTC
TRBJ1-2 TRBD1 TRBV7-6 - CASSSDRAGYGYTF TGTGCCAGCAGCTCGGACAGGGCAGGGTATGGCTACACCTTC
TRBJ2-5 TRBD1 TRBV24-1 - CATSEGTGRRETQYF TGTGCCACGAGTGAAGGGACAGGCCGCCGAGAGACCCAGTACTTC
TRBJ2-1 TRBD1 TRBV18 - CASSTGQGNEQFF TGTGCCAGCTCAACCGGACAGGGCAATGAGCAGTTCTTC
TRBJ2-5 TRBD1 TRBV19 once CASSITGTGKETQYF TGTGCCAGTAGTATAACGGGGACAGGGAAAGAGACCCAGTACTTC
TRBJ2-2 TRBD2 TRBV5-1 - CASSLSTSGYANTGELFF TGCGCCAGCAGCTTATCGACTAGCGGGTACGCGAACACCGGGGAGCTGTTTTTT
TRBJ1-2 - TRBV24-1 once CATSDSLSSLVFREANYGYTF TGTGCCACCAGTGATTCCTTGTCGAGTCTTGTATTCAGGGAAGCTAACTATGGCTACACCTTC
TRBJ2-3 - TRBV5-1 - CASLEPGTPQYF TGCGCCAGCCTAGAACCCGGGACTCCGCAGTATTTT
TRBJ2-2 - TRBV7-3 - CASAYGLAGELFF TGTGCCAGCGCCTATGGACTGGCCGGGGAGCTGTTTTTT
TRBJ1-2 - TRBV7-2 - CASSFVGGDGYTF TGTGCCAGCAGCTTTGTCGGGGGGGATGGCTACACCTTC
TRBJ2-3 TRBD1 TRBV4-1 few CASSQEDFGTGIRDTQYF TGCGCCAGCAGCCAAGAGGATTTTGGGACAGGGATTAGAGATACGCAGTATTTT